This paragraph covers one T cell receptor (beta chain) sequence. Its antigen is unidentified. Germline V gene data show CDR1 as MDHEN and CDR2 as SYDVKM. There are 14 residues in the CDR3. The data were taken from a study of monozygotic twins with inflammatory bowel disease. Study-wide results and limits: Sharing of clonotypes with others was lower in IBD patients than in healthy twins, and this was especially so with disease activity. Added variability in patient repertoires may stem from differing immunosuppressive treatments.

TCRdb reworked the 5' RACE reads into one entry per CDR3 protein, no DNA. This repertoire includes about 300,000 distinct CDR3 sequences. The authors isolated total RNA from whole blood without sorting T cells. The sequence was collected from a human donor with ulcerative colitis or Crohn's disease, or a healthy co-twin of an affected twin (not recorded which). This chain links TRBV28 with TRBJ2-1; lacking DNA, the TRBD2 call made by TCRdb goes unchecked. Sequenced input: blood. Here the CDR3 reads CASSFQTSGGEQFF.